Each of the 12 T cell receptor beta chains below was sequenced from the same sample in a study of OX40 agonist ivuxolimab in advanced cancers. Data came from immunoSEQ multiplex PCR; TCRdb stores just in-frame clones and leaves some out. The sample contains nearly 35,000 clones, 92% of which appear only once. Sample: CD4+ or CD8+ T cells sorted from blood, taken in a trial of the OX40 agonist ivuxolimab. These receptors were taken from an adult with an advanced solid tumor such as melanoma, head and neck, liver or kidney cancer.

The chain recombines TRBV7-9 with TRBJ1-1; no clear D. The germline gives CDR1 SEHNR, CDR2 FQNEAQ (reference sequence). V was trimmed by 5 bases and J by 5 bases, leaving 3 bases between them. The CDR3 runs 10 residues. The CDR3: CASSRTEAFF. The CDR3, as DNA: TGTGCCAGCAGCAGGACTGAAGCTTTCTTT. Supplemented by reference TRBV7-9 and TRBJ1-1, the full variable domain reads DTGVSQNPRHKITKRGQNVTFRCDPISEHNRLYWYRQTLGQGPEFLTYFQNEAQLEKSRLLSDRFSAERPKGSFSTLEIQRTEQGDSAMYLCASSRTEAFFGQGTRLTVV.

The chain carries TRBV27 and TRBJ2-3; 8 nucleotides line up with TRBD2. CDR3 length: 16 amino acids. J gave up 1 base and V 5 bases, and 8 bases lay outside the gene matches. Germline assignment: CDR1 MNHEY and CDR2 SMNVEV (reference sequence). DNA of the CDR3: TGTGCCAGCAGTCTTATCGGGGGGGACGGCACAGATACGCAGTATTTT. This codes for CASSLIGGDGTDTQYF.

The CDR3 sequence: CASSLGGLAEGYEQYF. DNA of the CDR3: TGTGCCAGCAGCTTAGGGGGACTAGCGGAAGGTTACGAGCAGTACTTC. V and J are TRBV13 and TRBJ2-5, with 11 bases that match TRBD2. Judging by the DNA end, TRBJ2-7 fits better; the J call may be wrong. The germline CDR1 and CDR2 sequences are PRHDT and FYEKMQ (reference sequence). The CDR3 contains 16 residues.

This rearrangement joins TRBV27 to TRBJ2-2; D is unclear. This CDR3 has 14 residues. CDR1 and CDR2 (germline): MNHEY, SMNVEV (reference sequence). Trimming cost V 1 base and J 4 bases, with 7 bases left between them. The CDR3 here is CASSLLVGTGELFF. The CDR3 bases are TGTGCCAGCAGTTTATTAGTGGGCACCGGGGAGCTGTTTTTT.

J is TRBJ1-2 and V is TRBV6-1, with 7 nucleotides matching TRBD1. CDR1 MNHNS and CDR2 SASEGT come from the germline V gene. This CDR3 is 12 amino acids long. J was trimmed by 5 bases and V by 8 bases; bases with no gene match: 5. CDR3 residues: CASLKTGYGYTF. In DNA, the CDR3 is TGTGCCAGCCTTAAGACAGGGTATGGCTACACCTTC.

The chain is built from TRBV6-1 and TRBJ2-2; the D call may be TRBD1 or TRBD2 (6 bases each). Trimming removed 6 bases at V and 4 bases at J, with 12 bases between. The CDR3 loop spans 14 amino acids. The V gene's germline CDR1 is MNHNS and CDR2 SASEGT. The CDR3 DNA follows: TGTGCCAGCAGAGGGGGACTCAGCACCGGGGAGCTGTTTTTT. Translation: CASRGGLSTGELFF.

CDR3 region: CASSFLAGPSNQPQHF. The CDR3 DNA reads TGTGCCAGCAGCTTCCTGGCAGGGCCCAGCAATCAGCCCCAGCATTTT. This rearrangement joins TRBV7-2 to TRBJ1-5; possibly TRBD1 for D (5 bases). V dropped 3 bases and J dropped 1 base, with 13 bases sitting between them. Germline CDR1 is SGHTA and CDR2 is FQGNSA. The CDR3 runs to 16 residues. Supplemented by reference TRBV7-2 and TRBJ1-5, the full variable domain reads GAGVSQSPSNKVTEKGKDVELRCDPISGHTALYWYRQSLGQGLEFLIYFQGNSAPDKSGLPSDRFSAERTGGSVSTLTIQRTQQEDSAVYLCASSFLAGPSNQPQHFGDGTRLSIL.

The chain combines TRBV14 with TRBJ2-7; D gene ambiguous. V gave up 2 bases and J gave up 2 bases, with 13 bases separating them. Germline V gene sequence: CDR1 SGHDN, CDR2 FVKESK. The CDR3 sequence is 15 residues long. The CDR3 protein is CASSQRYIKTYEQYF. CDR3 in DNA: TGTGCCAGCAGCCAAAGATATATTAAGACCTACGAGCAGTACTTC.

The CDR3 protein is CASSPFLSYEQYF. The CDR3 DNA is TGCGCCAGCAGCCCCTTTTTGAGCTACGAGCAGTACTTC. The chain is built from TRBV4-3 and TRBJ2-7; D call uncertain. There are 13 residues in the CDR3. V lost 4 bases and J 3 bases, leaving 10 bases between the germline ends. Germline CDR1 LGHNA, CDR2 YSLEER.

A single count supports this clone. The rearrangement joins TRBV9 to TRBJ2-1, with D perhaps TRBD1 (5 bases). Deletions cut 4 bases from V and 1 base from J, with 9 bases between. CDR1 is SGDLS and CDR2 is YYNGEE in the germline V gene. The CDR3 consists of 14 residues. CDR3 residues: CASSPQGSYNEQFF. In DNA, the CDR3 is TGTGCCAGCAGCCCCCAGGGATCCTACAATGAGCAGTTCTTC.

The rearrangement uses TRBV13 and TRBJ2-1; 7 nucleotides match TRBD1. V shed 5 bases and J 7 bases; nucleotides not matched to a gene: 2. CDR1 and CDR2 from the germline V gene are PRHDT and FYEKMQ (reference sequence). The CDR3 covers 12 residues. The CDR3, as DNA: TGTGCCAGCAGCAAGACAGGGAATGAGCAGTTCTTC. This translates into CASSKTGNEQFF.

V gene TRBV27 combines with J gene TRBJ2-1; D might be TRBD1 (6 bases). CDR3 length: 13 residues. Germline V gene lookup returns CDR1 MNHEY and CDR2 SMNVEV (reference sequence). Trimming removed 3 bases from V and 8 bases from J, with 11 bases in between. CDR3: CASSFGQFDEQFF. As DNA, the CDR3 is TGTGCCAGCAGTTTTGGACAGTTCGATGAGCAGTTCTTC.